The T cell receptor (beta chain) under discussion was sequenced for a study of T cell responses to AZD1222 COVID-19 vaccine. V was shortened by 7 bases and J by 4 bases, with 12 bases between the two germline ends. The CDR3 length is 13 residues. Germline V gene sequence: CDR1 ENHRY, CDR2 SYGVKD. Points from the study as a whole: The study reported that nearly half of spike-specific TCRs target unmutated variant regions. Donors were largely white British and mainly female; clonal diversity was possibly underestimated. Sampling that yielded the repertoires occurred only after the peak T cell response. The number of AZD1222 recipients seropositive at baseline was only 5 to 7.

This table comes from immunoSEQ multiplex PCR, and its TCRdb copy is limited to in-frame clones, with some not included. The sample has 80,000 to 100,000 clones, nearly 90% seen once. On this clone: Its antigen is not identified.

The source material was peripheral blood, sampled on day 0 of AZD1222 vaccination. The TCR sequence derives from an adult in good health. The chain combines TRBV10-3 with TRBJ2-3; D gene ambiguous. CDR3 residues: CAITPDPPDTQYF. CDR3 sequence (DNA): TGTGCCATCACGCCTGATCCTCCAGATACGCAGTATTTT.